This T cell receptor beta chain was sequenced for a study of CXCR3-negative and CXCR3-positive naive CD8 T cells. In the study overall: Per library, roughly 1.5 +/- 0.3 million reads; 120 million to 150 million TRB reads overall. General study findings and limits: Naive subsets displayed similar surface CD5, and TCR strength was inferred from TRB CDR3 properties. Hydrophobicity was higher for TRB CDR3s found in CXCR3-positive naive cells than in CXCR3-negative naive cells. Memory CD8+ cells showed much lower diversity, while both naive subsets were comparably high.

UMI-labeled 5' RACE yielded the TRB cDNA libraries. TCRdb re-called the 5' RACE reads and shows each CDR3 protein once, DNA omitted. This sample carries 100,000 to 150,000 distinct CDR3 sequences, with roughly 0.29% going to the ten biggest clones. Comment on this clonotype: Its target is unknown.

What was sequenced was naive CXCR3- CD8+ T cells from blood. Noted subset: CD45RO-CCR7+CD27+CD95- naive CD8+ T cells lacking CXCR3 (TNR3-). The clonotype comes from a human donor in good health. Some clones in this sample may be carry-over from other donors' samples.

The CDR3 loop reads CSVDSGNTEAFF. V and J are TRBV29-1 and TRBJ1-1. CDR3 length: 12 amino acids. The germline gives CDR1 SQVTM, CDR2 ANQGSEA.